The 24 T cell receptor beta chains below come from one sample, sequenced in a study of blood T cell repertoires in COVID-19. Sequencing was performed with immunoSEQ multiplex PCR; in TCRdb, only in-frame clones are kept and a portion is missing. The table lists under 200,000 clones, under 85% of them singletons. Material: peripheral blood. The source is a man between 65 and 85 years old with acute or convalescent COVID-19.

The chain couples TRBV18 to TRBJ2-5; the D is unclear. The CDR3 length is 14 residues. The V and J ends lost 8 bases and 0 bases respectively, with 13 bases between them. Germline V CDR1 and CDR2: KGHSH, LQKENI. In DNA, the CDR3 is TGTGCCAGCGCGCCAACGAGAAACCAAGAGACCCAGTACTTC. Translation: CASAPTRNQETQYF.

The chain links TRBV27 to TRBJ1-2; TRBD1 agrees at 7 bases. Per germline, CDR1 MNHEY and CDR2 SMNVEV (reference sequence). V lost 5 bases and J lost 0; bases outside the gene matches: 6. There are 15 residues in the CDR3. In DNA, the CDR3 is TGTGCCAGCAGTCTAACCGGGACAGCTAACTATGGCTACACCTTC. Translated: CASSLTGTANYGYTF.

The chain has TRBV28 and TRBJ1-2; 7 bases agree with TRBD1. Looked up from germline, CDR1 is MDHEN and CDR2 is SYDVKM. The CDR3 has 14 amino acids. The trim removed 7 bases at V and 8 bases at J, leaving 13 bases unmatched. The CDR3 is CASTTDRVMTGYTF. As DNA, the CDR3 is TGTGCCAGCACCACAGACAGGGTCATGACGGGCTACACCTTC.

The rearrangement joins TRBV4-3 to TRBJ2-2; D might be TRBD1 (6 bases). CDR1 is LGHNA and CDR2 is YSLEER in the germline V gene. The CDR3 runs to 15 residues. V was cut by 0 bases and J by 4 bases, with 9 bases left in between. DNA of the CDR3: TGCGCCAGCAGCCAAGAAACAGGGAGCACCGGGGAGCTGTTTTTT. This encodes CASSQETGSTGELFF.

The rearrangement uses TRBV3-1 (or the pseudogene TRBV3-2) and TRBJ2-3; the match to TRBD2 covers 10 bases. Trimming removed 3 bases from V and 2 bases from J; junction bases left unmatched: 8. CDR3 size: 17 residues. Germline V CDR1 and CDR2: LGHDT, YNNKEL (reference sequence). The DNA for the CDR3 is TGTGCCAGCAGCCAGGGCCCGGGGACTAGCGACACAGATACGCAGTATTTT. This sequence encodes CASSQGPGTSDTDTQYF.

This clone came up a few times. V and J are TRBV10-3 and TRBJ2-3; the D gene is possibly TRBD1 (6 bases). With 7 bases removed from V and 4 bases from J, the gap between germline ends came to 15 bases. The CDR3 runs to 14 residues. The germline V gene has CDR1 ENHRY and CDR2 SYGVKD. As DNA, the CDR3 is TGTGCCATCAAGCTGGGACCAGGGGCAGATACGCAGTATTTT. It translates to CAIKLGPGADTQYF.

In DNA, the CDR3 is TGTGCCAGCAGCGAGGACATATCCGAAGCTTTCTTT. Translated: CASSEDISEAFF. The rearrangement uses TRBV6-5 and TRBJ1-1; D is possibly TRBD1 (5 bases). The CDR3 is 12 amino acids. Germline V lookup: CDR1 MNHEY, CDR2 SVGAGI. The V and J ends lost 6 bases and 8 bases respectively, with 13 bases between them.

The gene calls are TRBV7-2 and TRBJ2-3; 8 positions match TRBD2. Germline V lookup: CDR1 SGHTA, CDR2 FQGNSA. V lost 5 bases to trimming and J lost 5 bases; unmatched junction nucleotides: 9. The CDR3 contains 15 residues. CDR3 bases: TGTGCCAGCAGCAAAGTAAGCGGGAGTGGAGATACGCAGTATTTT. The encoded protein is CASSKVSGSGDTQYF.

The chain uses TRBV11-2 and TRBJ2-1; 7 bases fit TRBD2. The trim removed 3 bases at V and 9 bases at J, leaving 11 bases unmatched. The CDR3 is 15 amino acids. Germline values: CDR1 SGHAT, CDR2 FQNNGV. CDR3 amino acids: CASSLTFGEGGEQFF. Here the CDR3 DNA reads TGTGCCAGCAGCTTGACTTTTGGGGAGGGAGGTGAGCAGTTCTTC. The full variable domain, completed using reference TRBV11-2 and TRBJ2-1, is EAGVAQSPRYKIIEKRQSVAFWCNPISGHATLYWYQQILGQGPKLLIQFQNNGVVDDSQLPKDRFSAERLKGVDSTLKIQPAKLEDSAVYLCASSLTFGEGGEQFFGPGTRLTVL.

CDR3 coding DNA: TGTGCCAGCAGTCGACAAGGAGAAAAACTGTTTTTT. Its protein is CASSRQGEKLFF. The chain employs TRBV6-5 and TRBJ1-4; D gene ambiguous. The V gene lost 5 bases and the J gene lost 8 bases, with 9 bases spanning the gap. CDR3 length: 12 residues. Germline V gene sequence: CDR1 MNHEY, CDR2 SVGAGI.

This clone was recorded only once. DNA of the CDR3: TGTGCCAGCAGCTTGGCGGGGGCGACTCCCTACGAGCAGTACTTC. Translation gives CASSLAGATPYEQYF. The chain is built from TRBV7-9 and TRBJ2-7; D is possibly TRBD2 (7 bases). The CDR3 is 15 residues long. CDR1 is SEHNR, CDR2 FQNEAQ, per germline (reference sequence). The ends were cut back, 3 bases at V and 2 bases at J, with 14 bases in the middle.

This chain uses TRBV4-3 with TRBJ2-2, with 7 nucleotides matching TRBD1. V was clipped by 1 base and J by 6 bases; unmatched bases: 11. The CDR3 totals 17 residues. Germline V gene lookup returns CDR1 LGHNA and CDR2 YSLEER. CDR3 nucleotide sequence: TGCGCCAGCAGCCAAGTTACTGGACAGGTCGGGGCCGGGGAGCTGTTTTTT. It specifies CASSQVTGQVGAGELFF.

This chain connects TRBV7-6 to TRBJ1-5; the D gene is possibly TRBD1 (6 bases). Germline values: CDR1 SGHVS, CDR2 FNYEAQ. This CDR3 region has 14 residues. The V end was cut by 5 bases, the J end by 3 bases, with 11 bases between. The chain's CDR3 is CASSADSSNQPQHF. CDR3 sequence (DNA): TGTGCCAGCAGCGCGGACAGCTCCAATCAGCCCCAGCATTTT. Variable domain in full (rest from reference TRBV7-6 and TRBJ1-5): GAGVSQSPRYKVTKRGQDVALRCDPISGHVSLYWYRQALGQGPEFLTYFNYEAQQDKSGLPNDRFSAERPEGSISTLTIQRTEQRDSAMYRCASSADSSNQPQHFGDGTRLSIL.

For the CDR3, the DNA is TGTGCCAGTAGTATCCTGACAGCAACTAACACTGAAGCTTTCTTT. Translated: CASSILTATNTEAFF. The chain is built from TRBV19 and TRBJ1-1; D possibly corresponds to TRBD1 (5 bases). The V gene lost 3 bases and the J gene lost 2 bases, with 13 bases spanning the gap. The germline CDR1 and CDR2 sequences are LNHDA and SQIVND (reference sequence). CDR3 length: 15 residues. The variable domain in full, with the rest retrieved from reference TRBV19 and TRBJ1-1, is DGGITQSPKYLFRKEGQNVTLSCEQNLNHDAMYWYRQDPGQGLRLIYYSQIVNDFQKGDIAEGYSVSREKKESFPLTVTSAQKNPTAFYLCASSILTATNTEAFFGQGTRLTVV.

At least ten counts were recorded for this clone. The rearrangement uses TRBV11-3 and TRBJ2-1; the match to TRBD2 covers 10 bases. V was clipped by 0 bases and J by 0 bases; unmatched bases: 5. The CDR3 sequence is 18 residues long. In germline, CDR1 is SGHNT, CDR2 YENEEA. CDR3 in amino acids: CASSLERGLASSYNEQFF. The CDR3, as DNA: TGTGCCAGCAGCTTAGAAAGGGGACTAGCGAGCTCCTACAATGAGCAGTTCTTC.

The rearrangement joins TRBV30 to TRBJ1-1; 7 bases align to TRBD1. The CDR3 runs 14 residues. CDR1 is GTSNPN and CDR2 is SVGIG in the germline V gene (reference sequence). The trim removed 2 bases at V and 4 bases at J, leaving 7 bases unmatched. The CDR3 spells CAWSPYRGRTEAFF. In DNA form, the CDR3 reads TGTGCCTGGAGTCCCTACAGGGGACGCACTGAAGCTTTCTTT.

This clone is a singleton in its sample. This chain connects TRBV29-1 to TRBJ1-2; D perhaps matches TRBD1 (5 bases). The germline V gene encodes CDR1 SQVTM and CDR2 ANQGSEA. Trimming removed 1 base at V and 6 bases at J, with 12 bases between. The CDR3 totals 13 residues. The CDR3 DNA sequence: TGCAGCGTTGAAGGGGGACCGGGGGATGGCTACACCTTC. It is translated as CSVEGGPGDGYTF. The whole variable domain, remainder taken from reference TRBV29-1 and TRBJ1-2, is SAVISQKPSRDICQRGTSLTIQCQVDSQVTMMFWYRQQPGQSLTLIATANQGSEATYESGFVIDKFPISRPNLTFSTLTVSNMSPEDSSIYLCSVEGGPGDGYTFGSGTRLTVV.

This chain uses TRBV19 with TRBJ1-6, with TRBD1 matching over 9 bases. J lost 7 bases, V lost 5 bases, and 3 bases had no gene match. Germline V gives CDR1 LNHDA, CDR2 SQIVND (reference sequence). The CDR3 length is 14 residues. The CDR3 protein is CASSFGQGNSPLHF. CDR3 DNA: TGTGCCAGTAGTTTCGGACAGGGGAATTCACCCCTCCACTTT. The variable domain in full, completed from reference TRBV19 and TRBJ1-6, reads DGGITQSPKYLFRKEGQNVTLSCEQNLNHDAMYWYRQDPGQGLRLIYYSQIVNDFQKGDIAEGYSVSREKKESFPLTVTSAQKNPTAFYLCASSFGQGNSPLHFGNGTRLTVT.

This clone was recorded at least ten times. The CDR3 region has the DNA TGTGCCAGCAGTTATCTAGAGTGGGACGAGCAGTACTTC. It is translated as CASSYLEWDEQYF. This chain connects TRBV6-2 or TRBV6-3 to TRBJ2-7; D remains ambiguous. The CDR3 length is 13 residues. The V gene lost 3 bases and the J gene lost 5 bases, with 11 bases spanning the gap. The germline gives CDR1 MNHEY, CDR2 SVGEGT.

V is TRBV11-3 and J is TRBJ2-7, with D unresolved. Germline CDR1 is SGHNT and CDR2 is YENEEA. V shed 6 bases and J shed 0 bases, with 15 bases lying between them. This CDR3 spans 15 amino acids. CDR3 protein: CASRAADFSSYEQYF. For the CDR3, the DNA is TGTGCCAGCAGGGCCGCCGACTTCAGCTCCTACGAGCAGTACTTC.

The chain links TRBV27 to TRBJ2-3, with a possible D match to TRBD2 (5 bases). The V gene's germline CDR1 is MNHEY and CDR2 SMNVEV (reference sequence). The CDR3 runs to 17 residues. Trimming removed 5 bases from V and 0 bases from J, with 18 bases in between. CDR3 protein: CASSRGRGVRSTDTQYF. CDR3 in DNA: TGTGCCAGCAGTCGTGGTCGGGGAGTAAGGAGCACAGATACGCAGTATTTT.

The DNA for the CDR3 is TGTGCCAGCAGTTTATCTATAGCCAAAAACATTCAGTACTTC. Translating gives CASSLSIAKNIQYF. The genes are TRBV27 and TRBJ2-4; D uncertain. CDR1 is MNHEY and CDR2 is SMNVEV in the germline V gene (reference sequence). Trimming took off 0 bases at V and 0 bases at J, with 3 bases between the two ends. The CDR3 consists of 14 residues.

This clone was seen a single time. This rearrangement joins TRBV6-5 to TRBJ1-2, with D maybe TRBD1 (5 bases). The CDR3 sequence is 14 residues long. V lost 6 bases, J lost 4 bases, and 15 bases lay in between. Per the germline V gene, CDR1 is MNHEY and CDR2 is SVGAGI. The CDR3 sequence: CASRGPGSPYGYTF. The CDR3 DNA follows: TGTGCCAGCAGAGGCCCAGGGTCCCCCTATGGCTACACCTTC.

The V gene is TRBV3-1 (or the pseudogene TRBV3-2), the J gene TRBJ1-1; maybe TRBD1 (5 bases). CDR1 is LGHDT and CDR2 is YNNKEL in the germline V gene (reference sequence). CDR3 length equals 15 residues. Deletions cut 4 bases from V and 5 bases from J, with 17 bases between. The CDR3: CASSPTRTGGTEAFF. CDR3 DNA sequence: TGTGCCAGCAGCCCAACAAGGACCGGGGGTACTGAAGCTTTCTTT.